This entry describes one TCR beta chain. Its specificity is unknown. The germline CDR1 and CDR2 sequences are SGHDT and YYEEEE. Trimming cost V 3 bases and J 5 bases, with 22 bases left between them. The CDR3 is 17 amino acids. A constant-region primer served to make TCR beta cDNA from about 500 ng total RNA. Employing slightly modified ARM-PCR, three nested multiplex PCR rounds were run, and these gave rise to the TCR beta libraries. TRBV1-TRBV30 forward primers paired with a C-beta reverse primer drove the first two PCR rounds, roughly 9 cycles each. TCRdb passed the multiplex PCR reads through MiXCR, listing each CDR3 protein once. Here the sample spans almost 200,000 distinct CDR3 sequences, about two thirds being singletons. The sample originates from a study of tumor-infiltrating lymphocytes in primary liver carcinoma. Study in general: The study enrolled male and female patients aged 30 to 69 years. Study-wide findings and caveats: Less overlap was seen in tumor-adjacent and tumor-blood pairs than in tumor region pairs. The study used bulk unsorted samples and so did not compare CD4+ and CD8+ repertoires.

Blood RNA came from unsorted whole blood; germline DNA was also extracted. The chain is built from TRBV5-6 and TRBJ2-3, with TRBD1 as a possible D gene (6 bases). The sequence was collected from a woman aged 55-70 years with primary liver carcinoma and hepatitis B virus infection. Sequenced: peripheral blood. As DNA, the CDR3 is TGTGCCAGCAGCTCCATGACTAACGGCAGAGGGGGAGATACGCAGTATTTT. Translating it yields CASSSMTNGRGGDTQYF.